The next 23 T cell receptor beta chains were all read from a single sample in a study of identical twins. One entry per CDR3 protein, called by TCRdb with MiXCR from the 5' RACE reads. The sample has 550,000 to 800,000 distinct CDR3 sequences; 7.1% are singletons. This sample was shared with a second study, whose subject was yellow fever vaccine responses in identical twins.

What was sequenced was PBMCs. These TCRs come from a woman under 30 in good health.

This clonotype was picked up a small number of times. The chain recombines TRBV3-1 with TRBJ2-1; 8 nucleotides agree with TRBD2. V lost 1 base to trimming and J lost 6 bases; unmatched junction nucleotides: 5. In germline, CDR1 is LGHDT, CDR2 YNNKEL (reference sequence). This CDR3 is 15 amino acids long. CDR3 sequence (DNA): TGTGCCAGCAGCCAAGTTAGCGGGATCCTCAATGAGCAGTTCTTC. Translating it yields CASSQVSGILNEQFF.

This chain links TRBV7-8 with TRBJ2-1, with 9 bases lining up with TRBD2. This CDR3 comprises 17 residues. The V gene's germline CDR1 is SGHVS and CDR2 FQNEAQ. V trimming: 1 base; J trimming: 8 bases; junction bases outside the gene matches: 12. This CDR3 reads CASSLVAGGPGWDEQFF. The CDR3 DNA reads TGTGCCAGCAGCTTAGTGGCGGGAGGGCCGGGTTGGGATGAGCAGTTCTTC.

This clonotype was observed many times. The chain carries TRBV2 and TRBJ2-1; 14 bases map to TRBD2. CDR3 size: 19 residues. V was pared by 3 bases and J by 8 bases, with 15 bases of the junction left unmatched. Germline-derived CDR1 and CDR2 are SNHLY and FYNNEI. CDR3 in amino acids: CASSDVLQGLAGVSHEQFF. For the CDR3, the DNA is TGTGCCAGCAGTGATGTCCTACAGGGACTAGCGGGAGTCTCCCATGAGCAGTTCTTC.

The chain carries TRBV28 and TRBJ2-1, with 12 bases fitting TRBD2. CDR3 size: 16 residues. Germline assignment: CDR1 MDHEN and CDR2 SYDVKM. Trimming at V came to 4 bases and at J to 4 bases, leaving 5 bases not matched to a gene. The CDR3 nucleotides read TGTGCCAGCAGTTCCCTAGCGGGAGGGACGTACAATGAGCAGTTCTTC. Amino acid sequence: CASSSLAGGTYNEQFF.

This clonotype has more than one count but fewer than ten. The rearrangement joins TRBV20-1 to TRBJ2-5; 7 bases map to TRBD1. V dropped 3 bases and J dropped 2; count of bases not matched to a gene: 0. This CDR3 is 12 amino acids long. The germline V gene encodes CDR1 DFQATT and CDR2 SNEGSKA (reference sequence). In DNA form, the CDR3 reads TGCAGTGCTAGGACAGGGCAAGAGACCCAGTACTTC. It translates to CSARTGQETQYF.

In this sample, this clonotype turned up many times. The CDR3 sequence is CASSLSHTGGAQYF. The CDR3 DNA reads as TGTGCCAGCAGTTTATCCCACACAGGCGGCGCGCAGTATTTT. The chain has TRBV12-3 or TRBV12-4 and TRBJ2-3; TRBD1 might be the D (5 bases). This CDR3 spans 14 amino acids. With 2 bases removed from V and 10 bases from J, the gap between germline ends came to 16 bases.

This clonotype was observed a few times. A much more abundant neighbour one base away suggests this may be a read error. This rearrangement joins TRBV5-1 to TRBJ2-1; 12 bases agree with TRBD2. The CDR3 is made up of 16 amino acids. CDR1 and CDR2 from the germline V gene are SGHRS and YFSETQ. CDR3 region: CATSPSSGRARDEQFF. The CDR3 nucleotides read TGCGCCACCAGCCCCTCTAGCGGGAGGGCCAGGGATGAGCAGTTCTTC.

This clonotype was found a few times. This rearrangement joins TRBV25-1 to TRBJ2-3, with 7 bases identical to TRBD2. Germline-derived CDR1 and CDR2 are MGHDK and SYGVNS. The V segment lost 5 bases and the J segment 4 bases; nucleotides outside the gene matches: 18. The CDR3 totals 18 residues. CDR3 in amino acids: CASSQPAGEVNGADTQYF. In DNA form, the CDR3 reads TGTGCCAGCAGTCAACCGGCGGGGGAGGTAAACGGGGCAGATACGCAGTATTTT.

This clonotype was counted at least ten times. This rearrangement joins TRBV4-2 to TRBJ2-2; D is perhaps TRBD2 (7 bases). Between the trimmed V and J ends, which lost 0 bases and 5 bases, there was a span of 19 bases. Germline-derived CDR1 and CDR2 are LGHNA and YNFKEQ. The CDR3 is made up of 18 amino acids. The CDR3 coding sequence is TGTGCCAGCAGCCAAGAACCCCACAGGGAGGGTTGGACCGGGGAGCTGTTTTTT. It is translated as CASSQEPHREGWTGELFF.

The gene calls are TRBV6-1 and TRBJ2-7, with 7 bases lining up with TRBD1. Germline-derived CDR1 and CDR2 are MNHNS and SASEGT. The CDR3 is 14 residues long. V shed 6 bases, J shed 2 bases, and the junction held 7 bases outside the gene matches. The CDR3 nucleotides are TGTGCCAGCAGGATGGGACAGAAGACCTACGAGCAGTACTTC. It is translated as CASRMGQKTYEQYF.

This clonotype was detected many times. Here the CDR3 DNA reads TGCGCCAGCAGCTTGGGACTAGCGGGGCACGATGAGCAGTTCTTC. Translated: CASSLGLAGHDEQFF. The chain joins TRBV5-1 to TRBJ2-1; 11 bases fit TRBD2. The ends lost 0 bases at V and 8 bases at J; junction bases unmatched: 4. This CDR3 contains 15 residues. The germline CDR1 and CDR2 sequences are SGHRS and YFSETQ.

The table lists this clonotype with a few counts. CDR3 coding DNA: TGTGCCAGCAGCCCCAGACAGGGGCGGGTCCAAGAGACCCAGTACTTC. Translated: CASSPRQGRVQETQYF. The J gene is TRBJ2-5, the V gene TRBV7-9, with 8 bases aligning to TRBD1. V was pared by 5 bases and J by 1 base, with 9 bases of the junction left unmatched. Germline V gene lookup returns CDR1 SEHNR and CDR2 FQNEAQ (reference sequence). The CDR3 has 16 amino acids.

This clonotype was counted at least ten times. V usage is TRBV5-1 and J usage is TRBJ2-7, with D possibly being TRBD1 (5 bases). The CDR3 totals 14 residues. Trimming removed 2 bases at V and 0 bases at J, with 9 bases between. The germline gives CDR1 SGHRS, CDR2 YFSETQ. The CDR3 sequence is CASSFQGPSYEQYF. Written as DNA, the CDR3 is TGCGCCAGCAGCTTCCAGGGTCCCTCCTACGAGCAGTACTTC.

This clonotype was observed a handful of times. The rearrangement links TRBV5-5 to TRBJ2-5; 9 bases map to TRBD1. The CDR3 has 15 residues. With 4 bases clipped from V and 1 base from J, the junction kept 5 bases outside the gene matches. Per germline, CDR1 SGHKS and CDR2 YYEKEE (reference sequence). The CDR3 DNA follows: TGTGCCAGCAGCCCGCCGGACAGGGGCCAAGAGACCCAGTACTTC. Its protein product is CASSPPDRGQETQYF.

With respect to this clonotype: The CDR3 ends on some other residue instead of the conserved phenylalanine or tryptophan, so this is likely a read error. The DNA is left out, because the CDR3 cannot be placed on it with certainty; the CDR3 is given as TCRdb lists it. The chain combines TRBV5-5 with TRBJ2-7. CDR1 is SGHKS and CDR2 is YYEKEE in the germline V gene (reference sequence). A total of 14 residues make up the CDR3, ends included. The CDR3 sequence is CASSFGHIYYEQYC.

The sample holds many counts of this clonotype. The chain recombines TRBV28 with TRBJ1-5, with 9 bases fitting TRBD1. Germline V lookup: CDR1 MDHEN, CDR2 SYDVKM. Trimming took 5 bases from V and 6 from J; bases not matched to a gene: 8. This CDR3 region has 15 residues. Here the CDR3 reads CASSRPDRGGQPQHF. DNA of the CDR3: TGTGCCAGCAGTCGCCCGGACAGGGGCGGTCAGCCCCAGCATTTT. The variable domain in full, with the rest retrieved from reference TRBV28 and TRBJ1-5, is DVKVTQSSRYLVKRTGEKVFLECVQDMDHENMFWYRQDPGLGLRLIYFSYDVKMKEKGDIPEGYSVSREKKERFSLILESASTNQTSMYLCASSRPDRGGQPQHFGDGTRLSIL.

This clonotype was recorded many times. V is TRBV5-1 and J is TRBJ1-5; D is uncertain. The length of the CDR3 is 14 residues. CDR1 SGHRS and CDR2 YFSETQ come from the germline V gene. V dropped 0 bases and J dropped 6 bases, with 10 bases sitting between them. The CDR3 here is CASSLAGPGQPQHF. The DNA for the CDR3 is TGCGCCAGCAGCTTGGCTGGGCCTGGTCAGCCCCAGCATTTT.

In regard to this clonotype: A read error may explain this, as a much larger clone is one base away. For the CDR3, the DNA is TGTGCCAGCACCTCCCTTCAGGGCGGGCAGCCCCTGCATTTT. It translates to CASTSLQGGQPLHF. The chain recombines TRBV12-3 or TRBV12-4 with TRBJ1-5, with TRBD1 as a possible D gene (5 bases). The CDR3 runs to 14 residues.

This clonotype has a handful of counts. The V gene is TRBV10-3, the J gene TRBJ2-7; D call uncertain. CDR3 size: 12 residues. The V gene lost 3 bases and the J gene lost 3 bases, with 6 bases spanning the gap. Germline lookup yields CDR1 ENHRY and CDR2 SYGVKD. Here the CDR3 reads CAISDYLYEQYF. In DNA, the CDR3 is TGTGCCATCAGTGACTACCTCTACGAGCAGTACTTC.

This clonotype was detected only a few times. The chain is built from TRBV5-1 and TRBJ2-1; 7 bases align to TRBD2. The CDR3 runs to 15 residues. Germline values: CDR1 SGHRS, CDR2 YFSETQ. V lost 6 bases, J lost 1 base, and 7 bases stayed unmatched. This chain's CDR3 is CASNSGLLSYNEQFF. In DNA, the CDR3 is TGCGCCAGCAATAGCGGGCTCCTTTCCTACAATGAGCAGTTCTTC.

In this sample, this clonotype turned up many times. The gene calls are TRBV2 and TRBJ2-1; 7 positions agree with TRBD1. The germline gives CDR1 SNHLY, CDR2 FYNNEI. With 8 bases clipped from V and 2 bases from J, the junction kept 9 bases outside the gene matches. The CDR3 is 15 residues long. DNA for the CDR3: TGTGCCAGCGTTTTCGACAGGGCAGCCTACAATGAGCAGTTCTTC. As protein: CASVFDRAAYNEQFF.

The rearrangement joins TRBV3-1 to TRBJ1-2; 8 nucleotides match TRBD1. The CDR3 runs 15 residues. The germline V gene has CDR1 LGHDT and CDR2 YNNKEL (reference sequence). J gave up 7 bases and V 7 bases, and 14 bases lay outside the gene matches. As DNA, the CDR3 is TGTGCCAGCAATAATAGGGCGGGACAGGTCATTGGCTACACCTTC. It yields the protein CASNNRAGQVIGYTF.

This clonotype was seen only a few times. The genes are TRBV10-3 and TRBJ2-7, with no clear D. The CDR3 is 14 amino acids. Germline V lookup: CDR1 ENHRY, CDR2 SYGVKD. The V end lost 2 bases, the J end lost 5 bases, and 13 bases lay between the germline ends. The CDR3 DNA sequence: TGTGCCATCAGTGAGAGTTTAGCTTCTCACGAGCAGTACTTC. Protein product: CAISESLASHEQYF.